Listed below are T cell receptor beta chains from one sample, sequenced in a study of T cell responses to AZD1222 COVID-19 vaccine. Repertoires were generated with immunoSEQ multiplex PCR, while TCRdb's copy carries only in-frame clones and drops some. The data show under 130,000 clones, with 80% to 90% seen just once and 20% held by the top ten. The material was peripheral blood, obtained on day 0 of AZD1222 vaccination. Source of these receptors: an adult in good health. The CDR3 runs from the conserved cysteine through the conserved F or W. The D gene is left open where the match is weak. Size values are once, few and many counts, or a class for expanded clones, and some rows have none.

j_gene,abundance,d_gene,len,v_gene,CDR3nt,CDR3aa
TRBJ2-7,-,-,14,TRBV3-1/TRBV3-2,TGTGCCAGCAGTAGAAACGGTGTCCAATACGAGCAGTACTTC,CASSRNGVQYEQYF
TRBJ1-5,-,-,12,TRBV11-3,TGTGCCAGCAGCTTTGAGGGTCAGCCCCAGCATTTT,CASSFEGQPQHF
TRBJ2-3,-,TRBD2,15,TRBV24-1,TGTGCCACCAGTGATTTTGGGGGGGGCACAGATACGCAGTATTTT,CATSDFGGGTDTQYF
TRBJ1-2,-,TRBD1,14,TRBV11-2,TGTGCCAGCAGCCACCCGACAGGGTTCAATGGCTACACCTTC,CASSHPTGFNGYTF
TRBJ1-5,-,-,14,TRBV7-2,TGTGCCAGCAGCTCGACAGCGAGCAATCAGCCCCAGCATTTT,CASSSTASNQPQHF
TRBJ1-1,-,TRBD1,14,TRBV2,TGTGCCAGCAACAGGGGAACCACCATGACTGAAGCTTTCTTT,CASNRGTTMTEAFF
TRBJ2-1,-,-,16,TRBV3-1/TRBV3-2,TGTGCCAGCAGCCAAGATTTGGCAGAGTCCTACAATGAGCAGTTCTTC,CASSQDLAESYNEQFF
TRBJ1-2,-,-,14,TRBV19,TGTGCCAGTAGTATAGCAGGGGAGGATTTACGCTACACCTTC,CASSIAGEDLRYTF
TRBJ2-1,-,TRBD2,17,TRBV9,TGTGCCAGCAGCGTTAGCGGGAGAGGAAGCTCCTACAATGAGCAGTTCTTC,CASSVSGRGSSYNEQFF
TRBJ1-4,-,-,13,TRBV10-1,TGCGCCAGCAGTGATTCCGTTAATGAAAAACTGTTTTTT,CASSDSVNEKLFF
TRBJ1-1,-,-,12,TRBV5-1,TGCGCCAGCAGCTTGGGGGACACTGAAGCTTTCTTT,CASSLGDTEAFF
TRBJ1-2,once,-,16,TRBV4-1,TGCGCCAGCAGATCCCCTGCGACAGGAGGGCGTCATGGCTACACCTTC,CASRSPATGGRHGYTF
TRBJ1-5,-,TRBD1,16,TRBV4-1,TGCGCCAGCAGCAGCCGGGACAGGGGGCTAAGTCAGCCCCAGCATTTT,CASSSRDRGLSQPQHF
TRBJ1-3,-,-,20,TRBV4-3,TGCGCCAGCAGCCAAGATAATGACGGGACAATCCCCAACTCTGGAAACACCATATATTTT,CASSQDNDGTIPNSGNTIYF
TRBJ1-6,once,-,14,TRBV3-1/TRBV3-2,TGTGCCAGCAGCCAAGAATGGGTTAAGGTACCCCTCCACTTT,CASSQEWVKVPLHF
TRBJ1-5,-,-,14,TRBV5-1,TGCGCCAGCAGCTTGGTGGGGGATAATCAGCCCCAGCATTTT,CASSLVGDNQPQHF
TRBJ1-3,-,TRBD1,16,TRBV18,TGTGCCAGCTCATTGGGACAGCCGGACTCTGGAAACACCATATATTTT,CASSLGQPDSGNTIYF
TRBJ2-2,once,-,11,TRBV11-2,TGTGCCAGCAGGTTGCTCGGGGAGCTGTTTTTT,CASRLLGELFF
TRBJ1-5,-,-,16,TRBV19,TGTGCCAGTAGAGCCCGGGACACCTATAGCAATCAGCCCCAGCATTTT,CASRARDTYSNQPQHF
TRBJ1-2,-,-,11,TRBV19,TGTGCCAGTAGGGACACGGGTGGCTACACCTTC,CASRDTGGYTF
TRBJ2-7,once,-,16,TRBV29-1,TGCAGCGTTCTTCACCGGAGGAGCGGGACACCACACGAGCAGTACTTC,CSVLHRRSGTPHEQYF
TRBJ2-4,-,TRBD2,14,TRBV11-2,TGTGCCAGCAGGTTAGCGGGGTTCGGGGACATTCAGTACTTC,CASRLAGFGDIQYF
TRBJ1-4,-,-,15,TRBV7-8,TGTGCCAGCAGCACTCTTAGGGGTGTCGGGGAAAAACTGTTTTTT,CASSTLRGVGEKLFF
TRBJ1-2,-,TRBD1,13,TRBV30,TGTGCCTGGAGTTTAGGACAGGGGGATGGCTACACCTTC,CAWSLGQGDGYTF
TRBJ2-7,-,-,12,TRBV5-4,TGTGCCAGCAGCACCCAGGGGTACGAGCAGTACTTC,CASSTQGYEQYF
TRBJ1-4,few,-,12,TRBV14,TGTGCCAGCAGCCAAGTAAGAGAAAAACTGTTTTTT,CASSQVREKLFF
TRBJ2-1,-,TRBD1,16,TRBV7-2,TGTGCCAGCAGCCGGAAAGGGACAGGGCAATACAATGAGCAGTTCTTC,CASSRKGTGQYNEQFF
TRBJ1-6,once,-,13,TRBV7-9,TGTGCCAGCAGCAGCTTAGGGAATTCACCCCTCCACTTT,CASSSLGNSPLHF
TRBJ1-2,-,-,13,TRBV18,TGTGCCAGCTCACCCAGATATAACTATGGCTACACCTTC,CASSPRYNYGYTF
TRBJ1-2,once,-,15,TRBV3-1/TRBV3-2,TGTGCCAGCAGCCAAGATAGTCAGGTCGCTGCGGGCTACACCTTC,CASSQDSQVAAGYTF
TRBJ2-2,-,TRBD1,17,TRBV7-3,TGTGCCAGCAGCTTAAGACCGGGACAGACGAACACCGGGGAGCTGTTTTTT,CASSLRPGQTNTGELFF
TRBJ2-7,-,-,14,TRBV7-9,TGTGCCAGCAGATCTTTGCCCGGAGGCGACGAGCAGTACTTC,CASRSLPGGDEQYF
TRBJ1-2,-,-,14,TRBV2,TGTGCCAGCAGGGATCAGGGCCACAACTATGGCTACACCTTC,CASRDQGHNYGYTF
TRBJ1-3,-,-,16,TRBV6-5,TGTGCCAGCAGTTACACCGGGCAGGGTACTGGAAACACCATATATTTT,CASSYTGQGTGNTIYF
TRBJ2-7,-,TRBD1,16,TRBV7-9,TGTGCCAGCAGCCAATACGGGACAGGGAATCTCTACGAGCAGTACTTC,CASSQYGTGNLYEQYF
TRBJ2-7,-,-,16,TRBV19,TGTGCCAGTAGTAACACAGGTCAGAGGGGGTCGTACGAGCAGTACTTC,CASSNTGQRGSYEQYF
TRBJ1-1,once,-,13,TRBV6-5,TGTGCCAGCAGAAATGGACAGAACACTGAAGCTTTCTTT,CASRNGQNTEAFF
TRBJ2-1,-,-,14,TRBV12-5,TGTGCTAGTGGTTTGGTACCAGGGCCCAATGAGCAGTTCTTC,CASGLVPGPNEQFF
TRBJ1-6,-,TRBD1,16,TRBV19,TGTGCCAGTAGTCTTTACGACAGGGGAAGTAGTTCACCCCTCCACTTT,CASSLYDRGSSSPLHF
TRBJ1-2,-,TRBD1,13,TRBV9,TGTGCCAGCAGCGTAGGAGGGGGCGATGGCTACACCTTC,CASSVGGGDGYTF
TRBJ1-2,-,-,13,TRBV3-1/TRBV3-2,TGTGCCAGCAGCCTAAGACGACAGGACGGCTACACCTTC,CASSLRRQDGYTF
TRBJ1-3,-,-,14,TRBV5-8,TGTGCCAGCAGCCCGGGGGTCTCTGGAAACACCATATATTTT,CASSPGVSGNTIYF
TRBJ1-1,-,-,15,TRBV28,TGTGCCAGCATTTCTCACCAGGGGAGCTACACTGAAGCTTTCTTT,CASISHQGSYTEAFF
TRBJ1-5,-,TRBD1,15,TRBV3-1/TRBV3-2,TGTGCCAGCAGCCAAGATCCGGGACAGGGGTGGCCCCAGCATTTT,CASSQDPGQGWPQHF
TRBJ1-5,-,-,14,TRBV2,TGTGCCAGCAGGGACAGATATAGCAATCAGCCCCAGCATTTT,CASRDRYSNQPQHF
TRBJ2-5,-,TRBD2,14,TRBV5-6,TGTGCCAGCAGAGAGCGGGGGGCAGGGGAGACCCAGTACTTC,CASRERGAGETQYF
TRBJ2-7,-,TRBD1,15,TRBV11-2,TGTGCCAGCAGCTCGCCGGGGACAGGTACCTACGAGCAGTACTTC,CASSSPGTGTYEQYF
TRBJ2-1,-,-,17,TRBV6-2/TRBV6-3,TGTGCCAGCAGCCGAACTCGGGGGACGAGCTCCTACAATGAGCAGTTCTTC,CASSRTRGTSSYNEQFF
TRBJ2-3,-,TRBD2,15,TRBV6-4,TGTGCCAGCAGCCGACTAGCGGGAGGCACAGATACGCAGTATTTT,CASSRLAGGTDTQYF
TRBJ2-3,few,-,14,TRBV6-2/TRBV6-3,TGTGCCAGCAGTTTTCCGGACAGCACAGATACGCAGTATTTT,CASSFPDSTDTQYF
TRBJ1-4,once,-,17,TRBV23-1,TGCGCCAGCAGGAATTTGGCGGGGAGGTGCGGCAATGAAAAACTGTTTTTT,CASRNLAGRCGNEKLFF
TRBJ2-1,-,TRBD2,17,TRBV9,TGTGCCAGCAGCACTGGACTAGCGGGGGGCTCGTACAATGAGCAGTTCTTC,CASSTGLAGGSYNEQFF
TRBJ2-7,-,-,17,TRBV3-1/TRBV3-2,TGTGCCAGCAGCCACGAATACTCCTATGGCAACCTTTACGAGCAGTACTTC,CASSHEYSYGNLYEQYF
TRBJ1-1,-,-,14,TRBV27,TGTGCCAGCAGTCCCCATAGTAGGGGAACTGAAGCTTTCTTT,CASSPHSRGTEAFF
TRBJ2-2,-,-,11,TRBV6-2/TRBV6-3,TGTGCCAGCACCCCTGGCGGGGAGCTGTTTTTT,CASTPGGELFF
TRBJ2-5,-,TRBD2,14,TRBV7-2,TGTGCCAGCCAACTAGCGGGGGGTCAAGAGACCCAGTACTTC,CASQLAGGQETQYF
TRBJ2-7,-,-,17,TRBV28,TGTGCCAGCAGTTATCCTCTGAGCGGGCCTAGCTCCTACGAGCAGTACTTC,CASSYPLSGPSSYEQYF